Listed below are T cell receptor beta chains from one sample, sequenced in a study of blood T cell repertoires in COVID-19. The method was immunoSEQ multiplex PCR; TCRdb's version includes in-frame clones alone and lacks a portion of them. In the table there are about 140,000 clones, 75% to 90% of which are singletons. The source material was peripheral blood. The receptors come from a woman in her fifties or sixties with active COVID-19. CDR3s include the opening cysteine and the closing phenylalanine or tryptophan. The order of the fields is CDR3 DNA, CDR3 protein, clone size, V gene, J gene, D gene. D genes are given only for firm matches. Clone size is shown for a subset of rows, as once, few, many or a class of expanded clone.

CDR3 DNA: TGCGCCAGCAGCTCGGTAGCGGGAGGGGTCATAGATACGCAGTATTTT
CDR3 protein: CASSSVAGGVIDTQYF
clone size: NA
V gene: TRBV5-1
J gene: TRBJ2-3
D gene: TRBD2

CDR3 DNA: TGTGCCAGCAGGGGGACAGTAAGAGGGGACACTGAAGCTTTCTTT
CDR3 protein: CASRGTVRGDTEAFF
clone size: once
V gene: TRBV6-5
J gene: TRBJ1-1
D gene: TRBD1

CDR3 DNA: TGTGCCTGGAGCCGGGATAACAATCAGCCCCAGCATTTT
CDR3 protein: CAWSRDNNQPQHF
clone size: few
V gene: TRBV30
J gene: TRBJ1-5
D gene: NA

CDR3 DNA: TGTGCCAGCAGCTCCCTCGGGGGGCTGGCTTTCTTT
CDR3 protein: CASSSLGGLAFF
clone size: NA
V gene: TRBV7-9
J gene: TRBJ1-1
D gene: NA

CDR3 DNA: TGTGCCAGCAGCTCAACTACAGGGGGCACTGAAGCTTTCTTT
CDR3 protein: CASSSTTGGTEAFF
clone size: NA
V gene: TRBV5-4
J gene: TRBJ1-1
D gene: TRBD1

CDR3 DNA: TGTGCCATCAGTGAGTCGAGGTCGTCGGGCGGGAGAACGTTCAACAATGAGCAGTTCTTC
CDR3 protein: CAISESRSSGGRTFNNEQFF
clone size: once
V gene: TRBV10-3
J gene: TRBJ2-1
D gene: TRBD2

CDR3 DNA: TGTGCCACCAGACAGAACCCCCGCCAAATCTACGAGCAGTACTTC
CDR3 protein: CATRQNPRQIYEQYF
clone size: NA
V gene: TRBV15
J gene: TRBJ2-7
D gene: NA

CDR3 DNA: TGTGCCAGCAGCACTATCCCGGAGACCCAGTACTTC
CDR3 protein: CASSTIPETQYF
clone size: NA
V gene: TRBV12-3/TRBV12-4
J gene: TRBJ2-5
D gene: NA

CDR3 DNA: TGTGCCAGCAGCTTCGGCCCCGGGGACACTGAAGCTTTCTTT
CDR3 protein: CASSFGPGDTEAFF
clone size: NA
V gene: TRBV6-2/TRBV6-3
J gene: TRBJ1-1
D gene: NA

CDR3 DNA: TGTGCCAGCAGCCGACCCCGCGGCGGCTCCTACGAGCAGTACTTC
CDR3 protein: CASSRPRGGSYEQYF
clone size: NA
V gene: TRBV6-2/TRBV6-3
J gene: TRBJ2-7
D gene: NA

CDR3 DNA: TGTGCCAGCACCATAGATACGCAGTATTTT
CDR3 protein: CASTIDTQYF
clone size: NA
V gene: TRBV21-1
J gene: TRBJ2-3
D gene: NA

CDR3 DNA: TGTGCCAGCAGCACCAGGATCAATAGCAATCAGCCCCAGCATTTT
CDR3 protein: CASSTRINSNQPQHF
clone size: few
V gene: TRBV7-8
J gene: TRBJ1-5
D gene: NA

CDR3 DNA: TGCGCCAGCAGCCAAGGCGGCAGGGCGAATGAGCAGTTCTTC
CDR3 protein: CASSQGGRANEQFF
clone size: NA
V gene: TRBV4-1
J gene: TRBJ2-1
D gene: NA

CDR3 DNA: TGTGCCAGCAGCCAAGATTATCTGCGCTATGAGCAGTTCTTC
CDR3 protein: CASSQDYLRYEQFF
clone size: NA
V gene: TRBV3-1/TRBV3-2
J gene: TRBJ2-1
D gene: NA

CDR3 DNA: TGTGCCAGCAGCCTTGGCCCACCACCTCAAGAGACCCAGTACTTC
CDR3 protein: CASSLGPPPQETQYF
clone size: NA
V gene: TRBV5-8
J gene: TRBJ2-5
D gene: NA

CDR3 DNA: TGCGCCAGCAGCCAAGATCAAAAGACCCAGTACTTC
CDR3 protein: CASSQDQKTQYF
clone size: NA
V gene: TRBV4-3
J gene: TRBJ2-5
D gene: NA

CDR3 DNA: TGTGCCAGCGCCGGGGTCCTCGGGGAGCTGTTTTTT
CDR3 protein: CASAGVLGELFF
clone size: NA
V gene: TRBV25-1
J gene: TRBJ2-2
D gene: NA

CDR3 DNA: TGTGCCAGCAGCCCGCTTTGGGGAAGGGGATCTCAAGAGACCCAGTACTTC
CDR3 protein: CASSPLWGRGSQETQYF
clone size: NA
V gene: TRBV5-6
J gene: TRBJ2-5
D gene: NA

CDR3 DNA: TGCGCCAGCAGCAGACTAGCGGGAGCTGCAGATACGCAGTATTTT
CDR3 protein: CASSRLAGAADTQYF
clone size: NA
V gene: TRBV5-1
J gene: TRBJ2-3
D gene: TRBD2

CDR3 DNA: TGTGCCAGCAGCCCGAATGGACTACCGGGGGGTTCTTACAATGAGCAGTTCTTC
CDR3 protein: CASSPNGLPGGSYNEQFF
clone size: NA
V gene: TRBV3-1/TRBV3-2
J gene: TRBJ2-1
D gene: TRBD2

CDR3 DNA: TGTGCCAGCACCGGACTGATCCGCGAGACCCAGTACTTC
CDR3 protein: CASTGLIRETQYF
clone size: NA
V gene: TRBV12-3/TRBV12-4
J gene: TRBJ2-5
D gene: NA

CDR3 DNA: TGTGCCAGCAGCTTAAGTGCTAGCGGATCCTTCAATGAGCAGTTCTTC
CDR3 protein: CASSLSASGSFNEQFF
clone size: NA
V gene: TRBV7-3
J gene: TRBJ2-1
D gene: TRBD2

CDR3 DNA: TGTGCCAGCAGAGAGGGGGCCGGCAATCAGCCCCAGCATTTT
CDR3 protein: CASREGAGNQPQHF
clone size: NA
V gene: TRBV28
J gene: TRBJ1-5
D gene: TRBD1

CDR3 DNA: TGTGCCAGCAGCCGGGGACTAGCGGGATTAGAGACCCAGTACTTC
CDR3 protein: CASSRGLAGLETQYF
clone size: once
V gene: TRBV6-5
J gene: TRBJ2-5
D gene: TRBD2

CDR3 DNA: TGTGCCAGCGCCAGGCGGGACTACACAGATACGCAGTATTTT
CDR3 protein: CASARRDYTDTQYF
clone size: NA
V gene: TRBV7-2
J gene: TRBJ2-3
D gene: TRBD2

CDR3 DNA: TGTGCCAGCAGCGTACAGGGGGCACCCGTCCACTTT
CDR3 protein: CASSVQGAPVHF
clone size: NA
V gene: TRBV5-4
J gene: TRBJ1-6
D gene: TRBD1

CDR3 DNA: TGTGCCAGCAGAGAGGGACAGGGAGGCGGCTATGGCTACACCTTC
CDR3 protein: CASREGQGGGYGYTF
clone size: NA
V gene: TRBV6-5
J gene: TRBJ1-2
D gene: TRBD1

CDR3 DNA: TGTGCCAGCAATTGGCTTTTGAACACTGAAGCTTTCTTT
CDR3 protein: CASNWLLNTEAFF
clone size: NA
V gene: TRBV5-8
J gene: TRBJ1-1
D gene: NA

CDR3 DNA: TGTGCCAGCATTCCCGGGAGAGGTAGCGTTGAGCAGTTCTTC
CDR3 protein: CASIPGRGSVEQFF
clone size: NA
V gene: TRBV2
J gene: TRBJ2-1
D gene: NA

CDR3 DNA: TGTGCCAGCAGCCTGCTAGCGGGAGTTGGGGAGACCCAGTACTTC
CDR3 protein: CASSLLAGVGETQYF
clone size: NA
V gene: TRBV28
J gene: TRBJ2-5
D gene: TRBD2

CDR3 DNA: TGTGCCAGCAGCAAGTCGATGAGCACCGGGGAGCTGTTTTTT
CDR3 protein: CASSKSMSTGELFF
clone size: NA
V gene: TRBV6-2/TRBV6-3
J gene: TRBJ2-2
D gene: NA

CDR3 DNA: TGTGCCAGCAGCCGCCCCAGAAATGAGCAGTTCTTC
CDR3 protein: CASSRPRNEQFF
clone size: once
V gene: TRBV5-4
J gene: TRBJ2-1
D gene: NA

CDR3 DNA: TGTGCCAGCAGCTCTCGTGGAGAGCACTCCTACGAGCAGTACTTC
CDR3 protein: CASSSRGEHSYEQYF
clone size: NA
V gene: TRBV4-2
J gene: TRBJ2-7
D gene: NA

CDR3 DNA: TGTGCCAGCAGTTTGACTAGCGGGAGTTTGATTTTGAACAATGAGCAGTTCTTC
CDR3 protein: CASSLTSGSLILNNEQFF
clone size: NA
V gene: TRBV27
J gene: TRBJ2-1
D gene: TRBD2

CDR3 DNA: TGCGCCGTCCGACAGGGTGGCTTGGGCTACACCTTC
CDR3 protein: CAVRQGGLGYTF
clone size: once
V gene: TRBV10-2
J gene: TRBJ1-2
D gene: TRBD1

CDR3 DNA: TGTGCCAGCAGCGTGACCTGGGTCGGGGAGCCGTTTTTT
CDR3 protein: CASSVTWVGEPFF
clone size: once
V gene: TRBV28
J gene: TRBJ2-2
D gene: NA

CDR3 DNA: TGTGCCAGCAGCGAGTCCGGGACAGGGTCTACCGAGCAGTACTTC
CDR3 protein: CASSESGTGSTEQYF
clone size: NA
V gene: TRBV6-6
J gene: TRBJ2-7
D gene: TRBD1